This TCR beta chain was found in a study of T-cell reconstitution after alpha-beta-depleted transplantation in children. In its sample, this clonotype was seen a few times. Its antigen is unknown. Germline V gene sequence: CDR1 SGHTA, CDR2 FQGNSA. The CDR3 loop spans 15 amino acids. V lost 5 bases, J lost 5 bases, and 18 bases lay in between. Study-wide findings and caveats: About two months after transplant, alpha-beta T cells reportedly came from several hundred expanded graft clones. Some patients showed high day-60 TCRbeta diversity, which derived from surviving recipient T cells and thymic progenitors. Newly produced T cells mostly accounted for T-cell counts and diversity one year post-transplant.

The authors prepared the TCRbeta library with unique molecular identifiers. TCRdb fed the PCR reads into MiXCR, producing one record per CDR3 protein. The sample carries around 440,000 distinct CDR3 sequences, approximately 10% recorded once. The input for sequencing was PBMCs, taken before TCRalphabeta/CD19-depleted stem cell transplant. The J gene is TRBJ2-5, the V gene TRBV7-2, with D perhaps matching TRBD2 (6 bases). The receptor's source is a child aged 2 to 15 with inherited bone marrow failure, due to receive a stem cell transplant. In DNA, the CDR3 is TGTGCCAGCAGCCCCACCCCGCTAGCGACCGAGACCCAGTACTTC. Protein: CASSPTPLATETQYF.